Sequencing of this T cell receptor beta chain was carried out in a study of blood T cell repertoires in COVID-19. In its sample, this clone was seen a few times. Clones were read by immunoSEQ multiplex PCR, and TCRdb kept only the in-frame ones, dropping some. This table holds under 450,000 clones, 89% found once. The sequencing sample was made of peripheral blood. The origin of this receptor is a woman aged 40-49 years with COVID-19, enrolled during active disease.

The CDR3 DNA sequence: TGTGCCGCGAGGGAGCTTAACTATGGCTACACCTTC. It codes for CAARELNYGYTF. The J gene is TRBJ1-2, the V gene TRBV28, with D uncertain. The ends were cut back, 11 bases at V and 1 base at J, with 11 bases in the middle. This CDR3 is 12 amino acids long. Germline assignment: CDR1 MDHEN and CDR2 SYDVKM.